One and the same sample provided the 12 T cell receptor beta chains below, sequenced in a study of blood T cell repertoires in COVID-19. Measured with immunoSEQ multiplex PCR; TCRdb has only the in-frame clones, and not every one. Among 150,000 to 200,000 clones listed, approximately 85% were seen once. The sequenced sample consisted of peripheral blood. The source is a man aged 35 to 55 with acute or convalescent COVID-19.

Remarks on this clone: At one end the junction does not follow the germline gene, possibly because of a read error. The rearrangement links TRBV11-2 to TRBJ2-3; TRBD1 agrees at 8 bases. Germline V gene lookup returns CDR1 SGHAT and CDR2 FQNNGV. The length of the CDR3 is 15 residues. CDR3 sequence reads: CASSLETGATDTQYF. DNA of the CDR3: TGTGCCAGCAGCCTAGAGACAGGGGCCACAGATACGCAGTATTTT.

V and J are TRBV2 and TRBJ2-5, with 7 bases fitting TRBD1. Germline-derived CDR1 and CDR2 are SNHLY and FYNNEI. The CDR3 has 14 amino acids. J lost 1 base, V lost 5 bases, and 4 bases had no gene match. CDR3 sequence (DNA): TGTGCCAGCAGTAGAACAGGGGTCCAAGAGACCCAGTACTTC. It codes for CASSRTGVQETQYF.

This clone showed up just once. CDR3 DNA: TGTGCCAGCAGGGTCCTGCGGGGTGACAACACAGATACGCAGTATTTT. Residues: CASRVLRGDNTDTQYF. The chain is built from TRBV5-6 and TRBJ2-3; tentative D call: TRBD2 (6 bases). Germline-derived CDR1 and CDR2 are SGHDT and YYEEEE. The V end lost 5 bases, the J end lost 2 bases, and 18 bases lay between the germline ends. This CDR3 spans 16 amino acids.

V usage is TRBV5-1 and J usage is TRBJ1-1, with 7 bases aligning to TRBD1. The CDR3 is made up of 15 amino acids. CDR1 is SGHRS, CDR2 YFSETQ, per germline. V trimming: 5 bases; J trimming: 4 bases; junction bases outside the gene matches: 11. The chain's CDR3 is CASSLLGTEGTEAFF. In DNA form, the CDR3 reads TGCGCCAGCAGTCTTCTCGGGACAGAGGGCACTGAAGCTTTCTTT.

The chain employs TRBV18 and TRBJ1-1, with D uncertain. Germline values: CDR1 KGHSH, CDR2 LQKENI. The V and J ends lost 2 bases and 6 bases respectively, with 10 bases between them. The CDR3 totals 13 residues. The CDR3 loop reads CASSPEQWAEAFF. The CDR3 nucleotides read TGTGCCAGCTCACCAGAACAGTGGGCTGAAGCTTTCTTT.

In DNA, the CDR3 is TGTGCCAGCAGTTACTCGACAGGGTCAATCGAGCCCCAGCATTTT. This translates into CASSYSTGSIEPQHF. The rearrangement links TRBV6-2 or TRBV6-3 to TRBJ1-5, with TRBD1 matching 7 bases. CDR3 length equals 15 residues. Unmatched junction bases numbered 7, after V lost 0 bases and J lost 8 bases. Looked up from germline, CDR1 is MNHEY and CDR2 is SVGEGT.

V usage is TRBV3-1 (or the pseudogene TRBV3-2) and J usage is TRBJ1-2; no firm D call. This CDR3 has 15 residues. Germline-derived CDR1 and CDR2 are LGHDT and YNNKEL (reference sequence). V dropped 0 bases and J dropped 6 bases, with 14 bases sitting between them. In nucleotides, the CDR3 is TGTGCCAGCAGCCAAGATATTATGGCAGGCCATGGCTACACCTTC. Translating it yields CASSQDIMAGHGYTF.

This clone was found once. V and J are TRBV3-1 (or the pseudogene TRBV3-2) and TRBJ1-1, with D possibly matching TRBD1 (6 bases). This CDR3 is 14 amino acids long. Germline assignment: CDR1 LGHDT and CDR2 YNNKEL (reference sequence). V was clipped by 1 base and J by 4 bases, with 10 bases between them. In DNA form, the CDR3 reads TGTGCCAGCAGCCAAGTTTTAGGGGGCACTGAAGCTTTCTTT. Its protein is CASSQVLGGTEAFF.

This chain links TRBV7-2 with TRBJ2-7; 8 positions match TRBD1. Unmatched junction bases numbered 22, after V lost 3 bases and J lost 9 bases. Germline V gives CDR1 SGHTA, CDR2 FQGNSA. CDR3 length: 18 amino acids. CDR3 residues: CASSFFSYAETGGGVQYF. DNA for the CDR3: TGTGCCAGCAGCTTTTTTTCCTACGCCGAAACAGGGGGAGGAGTGCAGTACTTC. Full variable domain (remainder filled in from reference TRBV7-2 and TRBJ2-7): GAGVSQSPSNKVTEKGKDVELRCDPISGHTALYWYRQSLGQGLEFLIYFQGNSAPDKSGLPSDRFSAERTGGSVSTLTIQRTQQEDSAVYLCASSFFSYAETGGGVQYFGPGTRLTVT.

Here the CDR3 DNA reads TGCAGCGTTGGACCAAGGGGTAACTATGGCTACACCTTC. This gives the protein CSVGPRGNYGYTF. This chain links TRBV29-1 with TRBJ1-2; D might be TRBD1 (5 bases). CDR3 size: 13 residues. Germline V gives CDR1 SQVTM, CDR2 ANQGSEA. V lost 4 bases and J lost 1, with 10 bases in between.

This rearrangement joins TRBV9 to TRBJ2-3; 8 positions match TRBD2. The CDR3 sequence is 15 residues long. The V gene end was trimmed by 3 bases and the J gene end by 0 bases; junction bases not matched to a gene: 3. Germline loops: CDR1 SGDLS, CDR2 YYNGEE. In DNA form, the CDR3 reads TGTGCCAGCAGCGGTAGCGGGGTTAGCACAGATACGCAGTATTTT. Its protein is CASSGSGVSTDTQYF.

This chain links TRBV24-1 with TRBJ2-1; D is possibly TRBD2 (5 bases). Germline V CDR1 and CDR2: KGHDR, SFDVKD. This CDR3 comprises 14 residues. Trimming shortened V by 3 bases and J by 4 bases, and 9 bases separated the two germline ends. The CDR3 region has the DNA TGTGCCACCAGTGATCGATCGGGGTACAATGAGCAGTTCTTC. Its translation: CATSDRSGYNEQFF.